This TCR beta chain was recorded in a study of beta chain features in type 1 diabetes. Study-level background: Across the samples, more than 85 million sorted cells were examined in total. Study findings and constraints: Shorter TCRB CDR3s, moderately but significantly so, were found in Type 1 diabetes patients in all four CD4+ subsets.

Germline V gene data show CDR1 as MNHEY and CDR2 as SMNVEV (reference sequence). Trimming left V 0 bases short and J 5 bases short, with 17 bases between. The CDR3 consists of 17 residues. Investigators reverse transcribed all isolated RNA, so they sequenced expressed TCRB transcripts. Assay used: immunoSEQ multiplex PCR; TCRdb lists only in-frame clones, some missing. The sample has over 90,000 clones, approximately 30% seen once. Of note for this clone: Antigen: not known.

V is TRBV27 and J is TRBJ1-5; tentatively, D is TRBD1 (6 bases). The sample taken for sequencing was central memory CD4+ T cells from blood. This clonotype was obtained from a woman aged 18-29 years with type 1 diabetes. CDR3 in DNA: TGTGCCAGCAGTTTATCTAGGAGGGCGGGGGCTGATCAGCCCCAGCATTTT. Its protein product is CASSLSRRAGADQPQHF.